This record concerns one T cell receptor (beta chain) sequence. This entry is derived from a study of T cells in Graves' hyperthyroidism and ophthalmopathy. On the study more broadly: Before treatment of any kind, peripheral blood was taken at initial diagnosis.

Regions amplified from RNA transcripts were the TCR beta CDR3 regions. First-round RT-PCR with HTBI primers amplified the TCR CDR3 region. TCRdb re-derived calls from the multiplex PCR reads in MiXCR, one entry per CDR3 protein. The sample carries some 460,000 distinct CDR3 sequences, 15% to 17% recorded once. CDR3 length: 14 amino acids. Germline assignment: CDR1 SGHTA and CDR2 FQGTGA. Trimming cost V 5 bases and J 8 bases; bases outside gene matches: 6. V usage is TRBV7-3 and J usage is TRBJ2-1, with 10 bases fitting TRBD2. Sequenced: blood. The sequence came from a young woman with Graves' hyperthyroidism. The CDR3 nucleotides are TGTGCCAGCAGCCGTACTAGCGGGATCTATGAGCAGTTCTTC. It encodes CASSRTSGIYEQFF.